The entry that follows covers one T cell receptor (beta chain) sequence. The antigen is undetermined. This CDR3 is 14 amino acids long. Germline V gives CDR1 SGDLS, CDR2 YYNGEE. V was shortened by 0 bases and J by 5 bases, with 11 bases between the two germline ends. This sample was taken from a study of PD-1 blockade in classical Hodgkin lymphoma. Study-level points and caveats: Anyone who began nivolumab under 1 year after ASCT was excluded.

The table came from immunoSEQ multiplex PCR; TCRdb's copy has only in-frame clones and leaves some out. This table has approximately 7,600 clones, roughly 77% appearing once. The time point here: cycle 4 day 1 (C4D1), after 6 weeks of nivolumab. Each patient experienced a relapse that followed autologous stem cell transplantation, and brentuximab vedotin exposure varied. Magnetic depletion of non-target cells from thawed PBMCs yielded purified CD8+ T cells. The receptor was derived from a human donor with classical Hodgkin lymphoma. Material: CD8+ T cells from blood, obtained before the fourth cycle of nivolumab. The genes are TRBV9 and TRBJ1-2; tentative D call: TRBD1 (5 bases). The CDR3 DNA sequence: TGTGCCAGCAGCGTAGGGGGCACGGGGTATGGCTACACCTTC. Amino acids: CASSVGGTGYGYTF.